A selection of T cell receptor beta chains follows, all from one sample in a study of blood T cells in healthy people across ages. One entry per CDR3 protein results from TCRdb running MiXCR on the 5' RACE reads. The table has approximately 800,000 distinct CDR3 sequences, 25% seen once. The data were also submitted as part of a second study, on T cells of mothers and their children.

Source material: blood. These TCRs come from a boy between 10 and 17 years old in good health. The CDR3 runs from the conserved cysteine through the conserved F or W. The D gene is left open where the match is weak. The listing skips clone size in some rows; elsewhere it reads once, few, many or a size class.

TRBJ1-1	-	-	TRBV4-3	CASSQEYRQLNTEAFF
TRBJ2-5	-	-	TRBV27	CASRLETQYF
TRBJ2-2	-	many	TRBV7-9	CASSSPGELFF
TRBJ1-2	-	-	TRBV5-1	CASSRDTYYGYTF
TRBJ1-4	-	few	TRBV29-1	CSVGTGLAVEEKLFF
TRBJ2-1	-	-	TRBV28	CASSHPGEVGEQFF
TRBJ2-4	TRBD2	few	TRBV15	CATSQTVGGGAKNIQYF
TRBJ2-1	-	few	TRBV5-1	CASSLEALNYYSNEQFF
TRBJ2-5	-	-	TRBV25-1	CASSEWVGAARGETQYF
TRBJ2-7	TRBD2	once	TRBV6-2/TRBV6-3	CASGASSGSSYEQYF
-	TRBD2	-	TRBV27	CASSSGLAGIHEQFF
TRBJ1-1	-	many	TRBV7-9	CASSPGPGRSAYEAFF
-	-	-	TRBV4-3	CASSQGPASYEQYF
TRBJ2-7	-	-	TRBV5-1	CASSLGLTVNSYEQYF
TRBJ1-1	TRBD1	-	TRBV5-5	CASILTQGQGITEAFF
TRBJ1-2	-	-	TRBV12-3/TRBV12-4	CASSAGDYGYTF
TRBJ2-5	-	few	TRBV7-3	CASSLTNMARVAETQYF
TRBJ2-7	-	-	TRBV28	CASTSDSLGVYEQYF
TRBJ2-1	TRBD2	-	TRBV7-9	CASSLRRSGSNNEQLF
TRBJ2-5	-	few	TRBV20-1	CSAAIGTDFQETQYF
TRBJ2-3	-	few	TRBV9	CASSVASGDRGGGTDTQYF
TRBJ2-3	TRBD1	-	TRBV29-1	CSVGDREYSDTRYF
TRBJ2-7	-	-	TRBV6-2/TRBV6-3	CASSYKTPDFYEQYF
TRBJ1-4	TRBD1	few	TRBV10-3	CAIGTATGPNEKLFF
TRBJ1-6	TRBD1	-	TRBV7-9	CASSLWGQGPSPLHF
TRBJ2-7	TRBD2	-	TRBV20-1	CSAREGGIYEQYF
TRBJ1-4	-	-	TRBV5-1	CASSPGSGRNEKLFF
TRBJ2-1	-	-	TRBV20-1	CSARDPRTKSSYNEQFF
TRBJ2-7	-	-	TRBV7-9	CASSLPGGGLTYEQYF
TRBJ2-7	-	-	TRBV15	CATSRDVSGSYEQYF
TRBJ2-1	-	few	TRBV29-1	CSVEDLGPDLNYNEQFF
-	TRBD1	few	TRBV7-3	CASSSPGTGEETQYF
TRBJ2-3	TRBD2	few	TRBV28	CASSFQREDSTDTQYF
TRBJ1-2	TRBD1	few	TRBV2	CASSDQGENYGYTF
TRBJ2-3	-	-	TRBV2	CASSGEATDTQYF
TRBJ1-1	-	-	TRBV29-1	CSVEVDRAHTEAFF
TRBJ1-1	-	many	TRBV3-1	CASSLFGGTNTEAFF
TRBJ2-1	-	-	TRBV25-1	CASRIHSVSYNEQFF
TRBJ2-7	-	-	TRBV28	CASTVQGGSYEQYF
TRBJ1-4	-	-	TRBV20-1	CRELSLLGEKLFF
-	TRBD1	few	TRBV20-1	CSARDLTGAPYEQYF
TRBJ1-1	TRBD1	few	TRBV20-1	CSAGDRGLNTEAFF
TRBJ2-5	-	many	TRBV3-1	CASSQKLETQYF
TRBJ1-6	-	-	TRBV11-2	CASSLITDSPLHF
TRBJ2-3	TRBD2	-	TRBV4-3	CASSQDMSGLASDTQYF
-	-	-	TRBV28	CASSPRWDPYEQYF
TRBJ2-3	-	-	TRBV29-1	CSAGAAGTDTQYF
-	TRBD2	-	TRBV7-3	CASSLWSGSYNEQFF
TRBJ2-1	TRBD2	few	TRBV5-5	CASSSRGTLYNEQFF
TRBJ1-4	-	-	TRBV20-1	CSAPGQAGFNEKLFF
-	TRBD1	-	TRBV18	CASSPNRGNNEQYF
TRBJ1-3	-	few	TRBV14	CASSQVARHRNTIYF
TRBJ2-3	-	-	TRBV25-1	CASSDGRTDTQYF
-	TRBD1	-	TRBV28	CASSLGTETYEQYF